The 21 T cell receptor beta chains below come from one sample, sequenced in a study of a mutant IDH1 vaccine in newly diagnosed glioma. Time point in this sample: week 5, during vaccination. In every dose of vaccine, 300 ug of mutant IDH1 20-mer peptide was given alongside topical imiquimod. Sequencing used immunoSEQ multiplex PCR; TCRdb keeps in-frame clones, though not all of them. The sample lists fewer than 100,000 clones, roughly 90% seen once, with roughly 0.56% in the top ten. No antigen has been assigned to these receptors. The source material was PBMCs, sampled from a glioma patient whose treatment included an IDH1 peptide vaccine. The source is a woman aged 50 to 60 with glioma.

V gene TRBV7-6 combines with J gene TRBJ2-1, with no clear D. This CDR3 region has 13 residues. Trimming cost V 0 bases and J 4 bases, with 4 bases left between them. Germline V gene sequence: CDR1 SGHVS, CDR2 FNYEAQ. CDR3 protein: CASSLAIYNEQFF. As DNA, the CDR3 is TGTGCCAGCAGCTTAGCGATATACAATGAGCAGTTCTTC.

The CDR3 region has the DNA TGTGCCAGCAACCCCGGGACCCTCGGATCACCCCTCCACTTT. Translated: CASNPGTLGSPLHF. The chain joins TRBV28 to TRBJ1-6, with D perhaps matching TRBD1 (5 bases). There are 14 residues in the CDR3. The V and J ends lost 7 bases and 10 bases respectively, with 17 bases between them. CDR1 and CDR2 (germline): MDHEN, SYDVKM. The whole variable domain, filled in from reference TRBV28 and TRBJ1-6, reads DVKVTQSSRYLVKRTGEKVFLECVQDMDHENMFWYRQDPGLGLRLIYFSYDVKMKEKGDIPEGYSVSREKKERFSLILESASTNQTSMYLCASNPGTLGSPLHFGNGTRLTVT.

This rearrangement joins TRBV2 to TRBJ1-2, with D maybe TRBD1 (5 bases). The V gene's germline CDR1 is SNHLY and CDR2 FYNNEI. Trimming pared 8 bases from V and 2 bases from J, leaving 15 bases between. This CDR3 contains 14 residues. DNA of the CDR3: TGTGCCAGCTTCTCCAGGGAGGGAAACTATGGCTACACCTTC. Translating it yields CASFSREGNYGYTF.

The CDR3 is CAISSGQSSYNEQFF. For the CDR3, the DNA is TGTGCCATCAGTTCGGGACAGAGCTCCTACAATGAGCAGTTCTTC. This sequence joins TRBV10-3 and TRBJ2-1, with TRBD1 matching 7 bases. Unmatched junction bases numbered 4, after V lost 5 bases and J lost 0 bases. The germline V gene encodes CDR1 ENHRY and CDR2 SYGVKD. The CDR3 sequence is 15 residues long.

V and J are TRBV2 and TRBJ1-2, with a weak D call TRBD1 (5 bases). Looked up from germline, CDR1 is SNHLY and CDR2 is FYNNEI. V was cut by 4 bases and J by 8 bases, with 20 bases left in between. The CDR3 spans 15 residues. CDR3 DNA: TGTGCCAGCAGTGCCCTTGGGGACCGATCGGGAGGCTACACCTTC. This sequence encodes CASSALGDRSGGYTF.

V is TRBV5-4 and J is TRBJ2-5; D is unresolved. CDR1 is SGHNT and CDR2 is YYREEE in the germline V gene (reference sequence). This CDR3 comprises 14 residues. V was clipped by 3 bases and J by 1 base, with 10 bases between them. CDR3 sequence: CASSYIGAQETQYF. DNA for the CDR3: TGTGCCAGCAGCTATATAGGCGCCCAAGAGACCCAGTACTTC.

This clone appeared once. The CDR3 DNA reads TGTGCCAGCAGCACAGGGGAATATAGCAATCAGCCCCAGCATTTT. This translates into CASSTGEYSNQPQHF. The rearrangement links TRBV9 to TRBJ1-5; 7 bases agree with TRBD1. Germline CDR1 SGDLS, CDR2 YYNGEE. The CDR3 spans 15 residues. J gave up 0 bases and V 4 bases, and 4 bases lay outside the gene matches.

This sequence joins TRBV6-4 and TRBJ2-3; 8 bases line up with TRBD2. The J segment lost 3 bases and the V segment lost 4 bases, leaving 3 bases of the junction unmatched. The CDR3 sequence is 14 residues long. Germline V gives CDR1 MRHNA, CDR2 SNTAGT. CDR3 in DNA: TGTGCCAGCAGTGCACGGGAGGGGACAGATACGCAGTATTTT. Its protein product is CASSAREGTDTQYF.

The gene calls are TRBV28 and TRBJ1-2, with D tentatively TRBD1 (5 bases). The CDR3 spans 15 residues. Germline V gene data show CDR1 as MDHEN and CDR2 as SYDVKM. Between the trimmed V and J ends, which lost 5 bases and 6 bases, there was a span of 19 bases. CDR3 nucleotide sequence: TGTGCCAGCAGTCCTCTCCGAGCAGGGACCGATGGCTACACCTTC. This gives the protein CASSPLRAGTDGYTF.

V is TRBV19 and J is TRBJ2-1; 8 bases map to TRBD1. CDR3 length: 14 residues. Germline V gives CDR1 LNHDA, CDR2 SQIVND (reference sequence). With V trimmed by 6 bases and J by 9 bases, 10 bases remained unmatched. CDR3 nucleotides: TGTGCCAGTAGACTGACAGGGGAGGTTGGTGAGCAGTTCTTC. This translates into CASRLTGEVGEQFF.

The chain combines TRBV25-1 with TRBJ2-2; 7 nucleotides align to TRBD1. The J segment lost 4 bases and the V segment lost 2 bases, leaving 4 bases of the junction unmatched. This CDR3 spans 15 amino acids. Germline V gene sequence: CDR1 MGHDK, CDR2 SYGVNS. The CDR3 is CASSETGVTTGELFF. In DNA, the CDR3 is TGTGCCAGCAGTGAAACAGGGGTCACCACCGGGGAGCTGTTTTTT. Together with reference TRBV25-1 and TRBJ2-2, the CDR3 gives the full variable domain: EADIYQTPRYLVIGTGKKITLECSQTMGHDKMYWYQQDPGMELHLIHYSYGVNSTEKGDLSSESTVSRIRTEHFPLTLESARPSHTSQYLCASSETGVTTGELFFGEGSRLTVL.

The sample holds a few counts of this clone. CDR3 sequence (DNA): TGTGCCACCCTCCTCGACAGGGGGACTGAAGCTTTCTTT. Protein: CATLLDRGTEAFF. The chain has TRBV6-5 and TRBJ1-1; 9 bases match TRBD1. The V segment lost 10 bases and the J segment 5 bases; nucleotides outside the gene matches: 8. The germline gives CDR1 MNHEY, CDR2 SVGAGI. The CDR3 covers 13 residues.

V gene TRBV2 combines with J gene TRBJ2-6; D is possibly TRBD1 (6 bases). This CDR3 contains 16 residues. The germline V gene has CDR1 SNHLY and CDR2 FYNNEI. Trimming shortened V by 7 bases and J by 2 bases, and 15 bases separated the two germline ends. The CDR3 DNA reads TGTGCCAGCACTCGCCTACAGGGTCCTGGGGCCAACGTCCTGACTTTC. Translated: CASTRLQGPGANVLTF.

The chain has TRBV18 and TRBJ2-1, with TRBD1 as a possible D gene (6 bases). This CDR3 spans 16 amino acids. Germline V gives CDR1 KGHSH, CDR2 LQKENI. V lost 0 bases and J 3 bases, leaving 12 bases between the germline ends. CDR3 DNA: TGTGCCAGCTCACCACCGAGCCGGACAGACTACAATGAGCAGTTCTTC. Translation: CASSPPSRTDYNEQFF.

CDR3 sequence reads: CASRSSGGLYEQFF. The CDR3 nucleotides read TGTGCCAGCAGATCTAGCGGGGGGTTGTATGAGCAGTTCTTC. The V and J genes are TRBV6-5 and TRBJ2-1, with TRBD2 identical over 11 bases. This CDR3 is built from 14 residues. Germline V lookup: CDR1 MNHEY, CDR2 SVGAGI. The V and J ends lost 6 bases and 8 bases, in that order; junction bases with no gene match: 6.

The V gene is TRBV6-5, the J gene TRBJ1-6, with TRBD1 matching 7 bases. V dropped 5 bases and J dropped 11; count of bases not matched to a gene: 6. The length of the CDR3 is 13 residues. CDR1 and CDR2 (germline): MNHEY, SVGAGI. DNA for the CDR3: TGTGCCAGCAGTGAGGGACAGCGGACACCCCTCCACTTT. Protein: CASSEGQRTPLHF.

This chain uses TRBV7-3 with TRBJ2-5; D unclear. Looked up from germline, CDR1 is SGHTA and CDR2 is FQGTGA. The V end lost 6 bases, the J end lost 1 base, and 9 bases lay between the germline ends. The CDR3 is 13 amino acids. The CDR3 sequence is CASSTGPQETQYF. DNA of the CDR3: TGTGCCAGCAGTACCGGGCCCCAAGAGACCCAGTACTTC.

The chain combines TRBV27 with TRBJ2-7; tentatively, D is TRBD2 (5 bases). Trimming removed 2 bases at V and 4 bases at J, with 18 bases between. In germline, CDR1 is MNHEY, CDR2 SMNVEV (reference sequence). This CDR3 has 16 residues. The CDR3 region is CASSLDGGGLIYEQYF. The CDR3 nucleotides are TGTGCCAGCAGTTTAGACGGTGGTGGACTCATATACGAGCAGTACTTC.

The rearrangement joins TRBV7-9 to TRBJ2-7; the match to TRBD1 covers 7 bases. Germline assignment: CDR1 SEHNR and CDR2 FQNEAQ (reference sequence). Germline trimming cut 5 bases from V and 2 bases from J; bases unmatched to any gene: 6. CDR3 size: 14 residues. The CDR3 bases are TGTGCCAGCAGCGCCTGGGACAGCGCCTACGAGCAGTACTTC. It specifies CASSAWDSAYEQYF.

The DNA for the CDR3 is TGCGCCAGCCGGGGGGGTGAGCAGTTCTTC. Its translation: CASRGGEQFF. The V call is TRBV5-1, the J call TRBJ2-1; 8 bases line up with TRBD2. This CDR3 spans 10 amino acids. Germline CDR1 and CDR2: SGHRS and YFSETQ. The V segment lost 7 bases and the J segment 9 bases; nucleotides outside the gene matches: 0. The whole variable domain, remainder taken from reference TRBV5-1 and TRBJ2-1, is KAGVTQTPRYLIKTRGQQVTLSCSPISGHRSVSWYQQTPGQGLQFLFEYFSETQRNKGNFPGRFSGRQFSNSRSEMNVSTLELGDSALYLCASRGGEQFFGPGTRLTVL.

The J gene is TRBJ2-3, the V gene TRBV28, with D maybe TRBD2 (6 bases). Germline V gives CDR1 MDHEN, CDR2 SYDVKM. The ends were cut back, 6 bases at V and 4 bases at J, with 20 bases in the middle. This CDR3 spans 16 amino acids. The CDR3: CASSDGSLTVSDTQYF. The CDR3, as DNA: TGTGCCAGCAGCGACGGGAGCCTAACGGTGTCAGATACGCAGTATTTT.